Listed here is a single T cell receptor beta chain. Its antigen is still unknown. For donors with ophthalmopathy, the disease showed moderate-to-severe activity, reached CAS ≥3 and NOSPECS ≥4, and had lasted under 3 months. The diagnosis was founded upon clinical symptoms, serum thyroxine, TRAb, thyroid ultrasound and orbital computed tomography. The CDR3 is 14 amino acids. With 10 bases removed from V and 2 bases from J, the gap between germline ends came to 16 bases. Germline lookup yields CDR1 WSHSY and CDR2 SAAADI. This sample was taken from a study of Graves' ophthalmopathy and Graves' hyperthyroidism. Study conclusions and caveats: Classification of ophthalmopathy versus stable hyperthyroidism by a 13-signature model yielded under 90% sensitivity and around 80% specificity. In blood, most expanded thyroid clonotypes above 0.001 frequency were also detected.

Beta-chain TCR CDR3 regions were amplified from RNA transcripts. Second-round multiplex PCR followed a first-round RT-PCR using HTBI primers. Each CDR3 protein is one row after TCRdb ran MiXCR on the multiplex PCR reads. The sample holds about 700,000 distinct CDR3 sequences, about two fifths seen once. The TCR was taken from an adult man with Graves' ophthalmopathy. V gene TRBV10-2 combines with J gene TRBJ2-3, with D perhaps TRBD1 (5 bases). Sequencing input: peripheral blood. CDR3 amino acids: CATNRQSFTDTQYF. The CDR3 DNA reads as TGCGCCACCAACCGACAGTCCTTCACAGATACGCAGTATTTT.